This T cell receptor (beta chain) was obtained from a study of blood T cells in healthy people across ages. With a J-beta primer mix and a sample-barcoded 5' primer, a second PCR ran about 6 to 11 cycles. TCRdb re-called the 5' RACE reads with MiXCR, one entry per CDR3 protein. The profile shows about 680,000 distinct CDR3 sequences, 49% of them singletons. The CDR3 runs to 14 residues. In germline, CDR1 is SGHRS, CDR2 YFSETQ. The sequenced sample was blood. This receptor was identified in a woman in her sixties in good health. This chain links TRBV5-1 with TRBJ2-4; TRBD2 might be the D (5 bases). The closer fit of TRBJ2-7 to the DNA end suggests the J call may be wrong. The CDR3 coding sequence is TGCGCCAGCAGCATACGGGGTGGGACCTACGAGCAGTACTTC. It specifies CASSIRGGTYEQYF.